This entry is about one T cell receptor beta chain. What it recognizes is unknown. An end of the junction differs from the germline gene, which may be a read error. Over 18 months, lack of ophthalmopathy progression marked Graves' hyperthyroidism as stable. Diagnoses were established using clinical symptoms, serum thyroxine and TRAb, thyroid ultrasound and orbital computed tomography. A roughly 9.7 ml volume of fresh peripheral blood provided the PBMCs. These data are taken from a study of T cells in Graves' hyperthyroidism and ophthalmopathy. Findings and limits, study-wide: Separation of ophthalmopathy from stable hyperthyroidism was achieved by a 13 V-J model.

The length of the CDR3 is 17 residues. Germline assignment: CDR1 ENHRY and CDR2 SYGVKD. Amplification targeted TCR beta CDR3 regions from RNA transcripts. HTBI primers drove first-round RT-PCR of the TCR CDR3. TCRdb analysed the multiplex PCR reads with MiXCR anew, one entry per CDR3 protein. Of around 720,000 distinct CDR3 sequences detected, 35% appear once; the ten largest clones hold around a third. This TCR came from a woman in her thirties or forties with Graves' hyperthyroidism. The chain carries TRBV10-3 and TRBJ1-1, with no clear D. The sequenced sample consisted of blood. CDR3 loop: CASSDLTYDGGNTEAFF. The CDR3 DNA reads as TGTGCCAGCAGTGATCTTACCTATGATGGAGGGAACACTGAAGCTTTCTTT.